The 31 T cell receptor beta chains below were found in one sample sequenced in a study of T cell responses to AZD1222 COVID-19 vaccine. The data were produced by immunoSEQ multiplex PCR, yet TCRdb's version contains in-frame clones alone and is incomplete. Of under 200,000 clones listed, over 75% were seen once; the top ten hold roughly 4%. Sequencing used peripheral blood, obtained 28 days after the second AZD1222 dose. Receptors originate from an adult who received the AZD1222 COVID-19 vaccine.

The V and J genes are TRBV9 and TRBJ1-5; D unclear. The CDR3 is made up of 16 amino acids. The ends were cut back, 0 bases at V and 2 bases at J, with 12 bases in the middle. The germline CDR1 and CDR2 sequences are SGDLS and YYNGEE. The CDR3 region is CASSVDGRTGNQPQHF. As DNA, the CDR3 is TGTGCCAGCAGCGTAGATGGTAGGACGGGCAATCAGCCCCAGCATTTT.

This chain's CDR3 is CASSQDGRPGVASPLHF. DNA of the CDR3: TGCGCCAGCAGCCAAGATGGGCGGCCAGGGGTGGCTTCACCCCTCCACTTT. The chain has TRBV4-1 and TRBJ1-6, with D maybe TRBD1 (6 bases). Germline V lookup: CDR1 MGHRA, CDR2 YSYEKL. The CDR3 runs 17 residues. V was clipped by 0 bases and J by 9 bases, with 18 bases between them.

The chain combines TRBV7-8 with TRBJ2-5; maybe TRBD2 (6 bases). Germline values: CDR1 SGHVS, CDR2 FQNEAQ. Trimming took 5 bases from V and 2 from J, leaving 18 bases between them. CDR3 length equals 16 residues. CDR3 DNA sequence: TGTGCCAGCAGCCCATTGGGGATTGGGACTCAAGAGACCCAGTACTTC. This gives the protein CASSPLGIGTQETQYF.

The chain carries TRBV19 and TRBJ1-4; tentative D call: TRBD1 (5 bases). The CDR3 is 12 amino acids. V gave up 9 bases and J gave up 6 bases, with 11 bases separating them. Germline V gene sequence: CDR1 LNHDA, CDR2 SQIVND (reference sequence). DNA of the CDR3: TGTGCCAGCAGGGATTATGATGAAAAACTGTTTTTT. Protein product: CASRDYDEKLFF.

In regard to this clone: Given a much more abundant clone one base away, this may be a read error. The same CDR3 arises from other DNA sequences in this sample as well. J is TRBJ2-5 and V is TRBV12-3 or TRBV12-4; D remains unclear. V lost 6 bases to trimming and J lost 1 base, with 3 bases between them. CDR3 length equals 11 residues. CDR3 residues: CASSLQETQYF. As DNA, the CDR3 is TGTGCCAGCAGCCTCCAAGAGACCCAGTACTTC.

This chain joins TRBV30 and TRBJ1-1; unclear D gene. V lost 5 bases and J lost 3, with 10 bases in between. CDR1 and CDR2 from the germline V gene are GTSNPN and SVGIG (reference sequence). This CDR3 is 12 amino acids long. In DNA, the CDR3 is TGTGCCTGGTCATCGGGAGACACTGAAGCTTTCTTT. Translated: CAWSSGDTEAFF. The whole variable domain, filled in from reference TRBV30 and TRBJ1-1, reads SQTIHQWPATLVQPVGSPLSLECTVEGTSNPNLYWYRQAAGRGLQLLFYSVGIGQISSEVPQNLSASRPQDRQFILSSKKLLLSDSGFYLCAWSSGDTEAFFGQGTRLTVV.

The genes are TRBV7-2 and TRBJ2-7, with 8 bases lining up with TRBD1. Germline V gives CDR1 SGHTA, CDR2 FQGNSA. The ends lost 2 bases at V and 2 bases at J; junction bases unmatched: 8. This CDR3 has 16 amino acids. This chain's CDR3 is CASSLPGTGSAYEQYF. In nucleotides, the CDR3 is TGTGCCAGCAGCTTACCAGGGACAGGAAGCGCCTACGAGCAGTACTTC. Full variable domain (rest looked up from reference TRBV7-2 and TRBJ2-7): GAGVSQSPSNKVTEKGKDVELRCDPISGHTALYWYRQSLGQGLEFLIYFQGNSAPDKSGLPSDRFSAERTGGSVSTLTIQRTQQEDSAVYLCASSLPGTGSAYEQYFGPGTRLTVT.

The rearrangement links TRBV6-5 to TRBJ1-1, with no clear D. The CDR3 loop spans 14 amino acids. The V end lost 6 bases, the J end lost 7 bases, and 18 bases lay between the germline ends. Per germline, CDR1 MNHEY and CDR2 SVGAGI. As DNA, the CDR3 is TGTGCCAGCAGCCAGATCGGGAAAGGGTTTGAAGCTTTCTTT. This sequence encodes CASSQIGKGFEAFF.

The chain has TRBV6-1 and TRBJ1-3, with 8 bases fitting TRBD1. The CDR3 runs to 16 residues. The V gene's germline CDR1 is MNHNS and CDR2 SASEGT. The junction had 2 bases not matched to a gene; V was cut back by 0 bases and J by 1 base. CDR3 amino acids: CASSEARTGSGNTIYF. The CDR3 nucleotides are TGTGCCAGCAGTGAAGCGCGGACAGGGTCTGGAAACACCATATATTTT.

The chain's CDR3 is CASSQDLGQPANYGYTF. CDR3 DNA: TGTGCCAGCAGCCAAGATCTAGGACAGCCAGCTAACTATGGCTACACCTTC. The gene calls are TRBV4-2 and TRBJ1-2; D is possibly TRBD1 (6 bases). This CDR3 has 17 residues. CDR1 LGHNA and CDR2 YNFKEQ come from the germline V gene. Trimming stripped 0 bases from V and 0 bases from J, with 14 bases between.

The J gene is TRBJ2-2, the V gene TRBV6-2 or TRBV6-3; D unresolved. The germline CDR1 and CDR2 sequences are MNHEY and SVGEGT. The CDR3 length is 12 residues. V shed 6 bases and J shed 7 bases, with 9 bases lying between them. The CDR3 is CASSKIIGELFF. CDR3 sequence (DNA): TGTGCCAGCAGCAAAATTATCGGGGAGCTGTTTTTT.

The chain links TRBV18 to TRBJ1-5; D is perhaps TRBD1 (5 bases). The V end lost 5 bases, the J end lost 5 bases, and 28 bases lay between the germline ends. The CDR3 covers 19 residues. CDR1 and CDR2 (germline): KGHSH, LQKENI. CDR3 in DNA: TGTGCCAGCTCAGGGGGTCCAACGGGTCTCCAGGGAAACCATCAGCCCCAGCATTTT. This translates into CASSGGPTGLQGNHQPQHF. The full variable domain, with the rest looked up from reference TRBV18 and TRBJ1-5, is NAGVMQNPRHLVRRRGQEARLRCSPMKGHSHVYWYRQLPEEGLKFMVYLQKENIIDESGMPKERFSAEFPKEGPSILRIQQVVRGDSAAYFCASSGGPTGLQGNHQPQHFGDGTRLSIL.

V is TRBV2 and J is TRBJ2-1; D uncertain. The CDR3 spans 10 residues. Germline V gene data show CDR1 as SNHLY and CDR2 as FYNNEI. V was shortened by 9 bases and J by 7 bases, with 7 bases between the two germline ends. The CDR3 DNA is TGTGCCAGTCATTGGAATGAGCAGTTCTTC. Translating it yields CASHWNEQFF.

The chain is built from TRBV19 and TRBJ1-6; D might be TRBD1 (6 bases). From germline, CDR1 is LNHDA and CDR2 SQIVND (reference sequence). The length of the CDR3 is 14 residues. Trimming pared 5 bases from V and 8 bases from J, leaving 13 bases between. In DNA, the CDR3 is TGTGCCAGTAGTTTGTGGACAGAGGATTCACCCCTCCACTTT. Protein: CASSLWTEDSPLHF. The variable domain in full, with the rest retrieved from reference TRBV19 and TRBJ1-6, is DGGITQSPKYLFRKEGQNVTLSCEQNLNHDAMYWYRQDPGQGLRLIYYSQIVNDFQKGDIAEGYSVSREKKESFPLTVTSAQKNPTAFYLCASSLWTEDSPLHFGNGTRLTVT.

The chain has TRBV6-5 and TRBJ2-7; possible D gene TRBD2, 7 bases. Germline CDR1 is MNHEY and CDR2 is SVGAGI. The CDR3 is made up of 14 amino acids. Trimming shortened V by 4 bases and J by 2 bases, and 12 bases separated the two germline ends. This CDR3 is CASSFGGGPYEQYF. Written as DNA, the CDR3 is TGTGCCAGCAGTTTTGGGGGGGGGCCCTACGAGCAGTACTTC.

In its sample, this clone was seen a few times. The CDR3 sequence: CASSAVTAGGLGNEQFF. CDR3 DNA sequence: TGTGCCAGCAGCGCAGTGACAGCGGGGGGGCTGGGGAATGAGCAGTTCTTC. The gene calls are TRBV9 and TRBJ2-1; 10 positions agree with TRBD2. Germline CDR1 reads SGDLS; CDR2 reads YYNGEE. The V and J ends lost 3 bases and 7 bases, in that order; junction bases with no gene match: 13. The CDR3 spans 17 residues.

This rearrangement joins TRBV29-1 to TRBJ1-1; D possibly corresponds to TRBD1 (5 bases). Germline values: CDR1 SQVTM, CDR2 ANQGSEA. The length of the CDR3 is 12 residues. Deletions cut 7 bases from V and 3 bases from J, with 12 bases between. The CDR3 DNA follows: TGCAGCGCCAAGGCAGGGTACACTGAAGCTTTCTTT. Translated: CSAKAGYTEAFF. The variable domain in full, completed from reference TRBV29-1 and TRBJ1-1, reads SAVISQKPSRDICQRGTSLTIQCQVDSQVTMMFWYRQQPGQSLTLIATANQGSEATYESGFVIDKFPISRPNLTFSTLTVSNMSPEDSSIYLCSAKAGYTEAFFGQGTRLTVV.

This clone was recorded only once. The chain has TRBV30 and TRBJ2-3, with D possibly matching TRBD1 (5 bases). The CDR3 is 15 amino acids. V was trimmed by 3 bases and J by 4 bases, leaving 17 bases between them. Germline CDR1 GTSNPN, CDR2 SVGIG (reference sequence). The CDR3 DNA is TGTGCCTGGAGGGTAGTATGGGGCCTCGCAGATACGCAGTATTTT. This encodes CAWRVVWGLADTQYF.

The chain carries TRBV3-1 (or the pseudogene TRBV3-2) and TRBJ1-1, with 9 bases identical to TRBD1. This CDR3 spans 14 amino acids. The trim removed 4 bases at V and 7 bases at J, leaving 7 bases unmatched. From germline, CDR1 is LGHDT and CDR2 YNNKEL (reference sequence). CDR3 amino acids: CASSLTGQGFEAFF. Written as DNA, the CDR3 is TGTGCCAGCAGCCTCACGGGACAGGGCTTTGAAGCTTTCTTT.

The J gene is TRBJ1-6, the V gene TRBV3-1 (or the pseudogene TRBV3-2), with D possibly matching TRBD1 (6 bases). The CDR3 consists of 16 residues. Trimming stripped 1 base from V and 7 bases from J, with 14 bases between. Germline loops: CDR1 LGHDT, CDR2 YNNKEL (reference sequence). The CDR3 sequence: CASSQGFRGHNSPLHF. CDR3 DNA: TGTGCCAGCAGCCAAGGATTTCGGGGGCACAATTCACCCCTCCACTTT.

The chain uses TRBV6-5 and TRBJ1-2; no clear D gene. The CDR3 runs to 13 residues. V was pared by 2 bases and J by 2 bases, with 6 bases between. CDR1 is MNHEY and CDR2 is SVGAGI in the germline V gene. The CDR3 protein is CASSYRRNYGYTF. CDR3 DNA: TGTGCCAGCAGTTACCGGCGGAACTATGGCTACACCTTC.

In DNA form, the CDR3 reads TGCGCCAGCAGTGAGGTGGGGGAGCGGGGGACCTACGAGCAGTACTTC. This encodes CASSEVGERGTYEQYF. The V gene is TRBV10-2, the J gene TRBJ2-7; 8 bases are shared with TRBD2. Germline loops: CDR1 WSHSY, CDR2 SAAADI. V lost 2 bases to trimming and J lost 2 bases; unmatched junction nucleotides: 8. This CDR3 contains 16 residues.

Here the CDR3 reads CASSSFAGPGRETQYF. The CDR3 bases are TGTGCCAGCAGTTCCTTTGCGGGACCCGGTCGGGAGACCCAGTACTTC. The rearrangement joins TRBV27 to TRBJ2-5, with TRBD2 as a possible D gene (6 bases). From germline, CDR1 is MNHEY and CDR2 SMNVEV (reference sequence). Trimming shortened V by 4 bases and J by 5 bases, and 20 bases separated the two germline ends. This CDR3 spans 16 amino acids.

The chain recombines TRBV6-5 with TRBJ1-3; the match to TRBD1 covers 7 bases. The J segment lost 5 bases and the V segment lost 8 bases, leaving 9 bases of the junction unmatched. The CDR3 is 14 amino acids. Per the germline V gene, CDR1 is MNHEY and CDR2 is SVGAGI. Written as DNA, the CDR3 is TGTGCCAGCGCCCGGGAGGGGGCCAGAAACACCATATATTTT. As protein: CASAREGARNTIYF.

The J gene is TRBJ1-6, the V gene TRBV4-3; tentatively, D is TRBD1 (5 bases). Germline V gene data show CDR1 as LGHNA and CDR2 as YSLEER. Trimming removed 4 bases from V and 10 bases from J, with 14 bases in between. The CDR3 has 14 residues. Written as DNA, the CDR3 is TGCGCCAGCAGCCCAGGCAGGGCTGGATCACCCCTCCACTTT. Amino acid sequence: CASSPGRAGSPLHF.

This clone appeared a single time. The chain joins TRBV7-2 to TRBJ1-2; TRBD1 matches 9 bases. CDR1 and CDR2 from the germline V gene are SGHTA and FQGNSA. J was trimmed by 6 bases and V by 4 bases; bases with no gene match: 3. The CDR3 runs to 13 residues. The chain's CDR3 is CASSSGDRDGYTF. For the CDR3, the DNA is TGTGCCAGCAGCTCGGGGGACAGGGATGGCTACACCTTC.

The chain links TRBV2 to TRBJ2-1, with D hard to call. Germline CDR1 and CDR2: SNHLY and FYNNEI. V shed 7 bases and J shed 2 bases, with 12 bases lying between them. This CDR3 is built from 14 residues. The CDR3 sequence: CASTKATTYNEQFF. CDR3 nucleotides: TGTGCCAGCACCAAAGCTACGACCTACAATGAGCAGTTCTTC. Supplemented by reference TRBV2 and TRBJ2-1, the full variable domain reads EPEVTQTPSHQVTQMGQEVILRCVPISNHLYFYWYRQILGQKVEFLVSFYNNEISEKSEIFDDQFSVERPDGSNFTLKIRSTKLEDSAMYFCASTKATTYNEQFFGPGTRLTVL.

The chain has TRBV6-4 and TRBJ2-3; 9 bases line up with TRBD2. This CDR3 region has 16 residues. The V gene's germline CDR1 is MRHNA and CDR2 SNTAGT. Germline trimming cut 5 bases from V and 4 bases from J; bases unmatched to any gene: 10. CDR3 region: CASSPSGGGAADTQYF. The CDR3 bases are TGTGCCAGCAGTCCATCGGGCGGGGGGGCCGCAGATACGCAGTATTTT.

J is TRBJ1-5 and V is TRBV30, with no clear D. Germline-derived CDR1 and CDR2 are GTSNPN and SVGIG (reference sequence). The CDR3 extends over 12 amino acids. V dropped 2 bases and J dropped 4 bases, with 6 bases sitting between them. The CDR3 sequence is CAWSTGNQPQHF. In nucleotides, the CDR3 is TGTGCCTGGAGTACCGGGAATCAGCCCCAGCATTTT.

The chain is built from TRBV5-1 and TRBJ1-1, with D possibly TRBD1 on 5 matching bases. The CDR3 covers 15 residues. V lost 3 bases, J lost 1 base, and 13 bases lay in between. The germline V gene has CDR1 SGHRS and CDR2 YFSETQ. CDR3 loop: CASSWRHGQNTEAFF. CDR3 DNA: TGCGCCAGCAGCTGGCGGCACGGACAGAACACTGAAGCTTTCTTT.

The rearrangement joins TRBV6-2 or TRBV6-3 to TRBJ2-7, with D maybe TRBD1 (5 bases). The CDR3 length is 15 residues. Per germline, CDR1 MNHEY and CDR2 SVGEGT. V was clipped by 0 bases and J by 3 bases, with 12 bases between them. In DNA form, the CDR3 reads TGTGCCAGCAGTTACTCGAAGTGGCAGGGCTACGAGCAGTACTTC. Encoded protein: CASSYSKWQGYEQYF.